The rows below give T cell receptor beta chains drawn from one sample of a study of control samples from healthy donors and cancer patients. Measured with immunoSEQ multiplex PCR; TCRdb has only the in-frame clones, and not every one. The sample holds 100,000 to 150,000 clones, around 90% seen once. Sample: blood. The receptor set was obtained from a man aged 18-30 years in good health. The conserved cysteine and the conserved F or W are not part of the CDR3 here. The order of the fields is clone size, D gene, V gene, J gene, CDR3 protein. A D gene is named only where the DNA matches it firmly. Clone size is stated in some rows and not others, as once, few, many or a class when expanded.

clone size: NA
D gene: TRBD1
V gene: TRBV13
J gene: TRBJ1-1
CDR3 protein: ASSLAPTGDTEAF

clone size: NA
D gene: NA
V gene: TRBV9
J gene: TRBJ2-2
CDR3 protein: ASSVRGENTGELF

clone size: once
D gene: NA
V gene: TRBV6-5
J gene: TRBJ1-2
CDR3 protein: ASSYEAGIRGYT

clone size: once
D gene: NA
V gene: TRBV4-1
J gene: TRBJ1-1
CDR3 protein: ASSQGGSGNTEAF

clone size: NA
D gene: TRBD2
V gene: TRBV27
J gene: TRBJ2-2
CDR3 protein: ASSFFASGGPSGGGELF

clone size: NA
D gene: NA
V gene: TRBV27
J gene: TRBJ1-2
CDR3 protein: ASSGPPREGWFGYT

clone size: once
D gene: TRBD2
V gene: TRBV12-3/TRBV12-4
J gene: TRBJ2-7
CDR3 protein: ASSWGGQQY

clone size: NA
D gene: NA
V gene: TRBV13
J gene: TRBJ1-1
CDR3 protein: ASSPQGDNTEAF

clone size: NA
D gene: NA
V gene: TRBV6-5
J gene: TRBJ2-7
CDR3 protein: ASTPLPTPTGEQY

clone size: NA
D gene: NA
V gene: TRBV19
J gene: TRBJ1-2
CDR3 protein: ASSRIGYT

clone size: NA
D gene: TRBD2
V gene: TRBV7-3
J gene: TRBJ2-1
CDR3 protein: ASSPTRGGRNEQF

clone size: NA
D gene: TRBD1
V gene: TRBV5-4
J gene: TRBJ2-2
CDR3 protein: ASSGGTGTDTGELF

clone size: NA
D gene: TRBD2
V gene: TRBV2
J gene: TRBJ2-2
CDR3 protein: ASSGTSGGTNTGELF

clone size: NA
D gene: NA
V gene: TRBV7-3
J gene: TRBJ2-1
CDR3 protein: ASSSRQSSYNEQF

clone size: NA
D gene: TRBD2
V gene: TRBV19
J gene: TRBJ2-1
CDR3 protein: ASSIDYSSGVSGEQF

clone size: NA
D gene: NA
V gene: TRBV5-1
J gene: TRBJ2-2
CDR3 protein: ASSIGPRVGTGELF

clone size: NA
D gene: NA
V gene: TRBV6-1
J gene: TRBJ2-5
CDR3 protein: ASSESLRSQETQY

clone size: NA
D gene: TRBD1
V gene: TRBV6-2/TRBV6-3
J gene: TRBJ1-2
CDR3 protein: ASSPWTGYGYT

clone size: few
D gene: NA
V gene: TRBV7-9
J gene: TRBJ1-2
CDR3 protein: ASSLEGFGYT

clone size: NA
D gene: NA
V gene: TRBV30
J gene: TRBJ1-1
CDR3 protein: AWSGQTNTEAF

clone size: NA
D gene: TRBD1
V gene: TRBV20-1
J gene: TRBJ1-1
CDR3 protein: SASGTGDTEAF

clone size: NA
D gene: TRBD1
V gene: TRBV3-1/TRBV3-2
J gene: TRBJ1-6
CDR3 protein: ASSPTGDPNSPLH

clone size: once
D gene: TRBD1
V gene: TRBV5-1
J gene: TRBJ1-3
CDR3 protein: ASSLETGGAWRKGNTIY

clone size: NA
D gene: NA
V gene: TRBV5-4
J gene: TRBJ1-2
CDR3 protein: ASSLAPQGYGYT

clone size: once
D gene: NA
V gene: TRBV24-1
J gene: TRBJ1-2
CDR3 protein: ATSQGVGYGYT

clone size: NA
D gene: NA
V gene: TRBV7-2
J gene: TRBJ1-2
CDR3 protein: ASSLPGHFYGYT

clone size: NA
D gene: NA
V gene: TRBV9
J gene: TRBJ1-4
CDR3 protein: ASSVGGATNEKLF

clone size: NA
D gene: TRBD2
V gene: TRBV6-1
J gene: TRBJ2-1
CDR3 protein: ASSEGTSGGNYNEQF

clone size: many
D gene: NA
V gene: TRBV19
J gene: TRBJ1-5
CDR3 protein: ASSSADSNQPQH

clone size: NA
D gene: NA
V gene: TRBV29-1
J gene: TRBJ1-2
CDR3 protein: SVGELANYGYT

clone size: NA
D gene: TRBD2
V gene: TRBV12-3/TRBV12-4
J gene: TRBJ2-5
CDR3 protein: ASRRTSGETQY

clone size: NA
D gene: TRBD1
V gene: TRBV11-1
J gene: TRBJ2-1
CDR3 protein: ASSKAGGSYNEQF

clone size: NA
D gene: NA
V gene: TRBV7-2
J gene: TRBJ2-5
CDR3 protein: ASSLAGAEQETQY

clone size: NA
D gene: NA
V gene: TRBV3-1/TRBV3-2
J gene: TRBJ1-1
CDR3 protein: ASSHRLNTEAF

clone size: once
D gene: NA
V gene: TRBV15
J gene: TRBJ1-5
CDR3 protein: ATSRAIPTAQPQH

clone size: NA
D gene: TRBD1
V gene: TRBV18
J gene: TRBJ2-1
CDR3 protein: ASSRTGPYNEQF

clone size: NA
D gene: NA
V gene: TRBV2
J gene: TRBJ2-7
CDR3 protein: ASSEQGRGEQY

clone size: NA
D gene: NA
V gene: TRBV4-1
J gene: TRBJ1-4
CDR3 protein: ASKGSENEKLF

clone size: NA
D gene: NA
V gene: TRBV6-5
J gene: TRBJ1-1
CDR3 protein: ASSRGTGNTEAF

clone size: NA
D gene: NA
V gene: TRBV30
J gene: TRBJ1-5
CDR3 protein: AWSLGPGSNQPQH

clone size: NA
D gene: NA
V gene: TRBV6-6
J gene: TRBJ1-2
CDR3 protein: ASSWDDYGYT

clone size: NA
D gene: NA
V gene: TRBV11-1
J gene: TRBJ2-7
CDR3 protein: ASSFKPGVSYEQY

clone size: NA
D gene: TRBD2
V gene: TRBV3-1/TRBV3-2
J gene: TRBJ2-5
CDR3 protein: ASSQEGFGGALETQY

clone size: NA
D gene: NA
V gene: TRBV5-1
J gene: TRBJ1-6
CDR3 protein: ASSLAGVNRSSYNSPLH

clone size: once
D gene: TRBD1
V gene: TRBV2
J gene: TRBJ2-2
CDR3 protein: ASSRQGTGELF

clone size: NA
D gene: NA
V gene: TRBV6-5
J gene: TRBJ2-3
CDR3 protein: ASSYDWSTDTQY

clone size: NA
D gene: TRBD1
V gene: TRBV19
J gene: TRBJ2-2
CDR3 protein: ASTKMGQTNTGELF

clone size: NA
D gene: TRBD2
V gene: TRBV9
J gene: TRBJ2-3
CDR3 protein: ASSVDGTRADTQY

clone size: NA
D gene: NA
V gene: TRBV12-5
J gene: TRBJ2-3
CDR3 protein: ASGLSRGDTQY